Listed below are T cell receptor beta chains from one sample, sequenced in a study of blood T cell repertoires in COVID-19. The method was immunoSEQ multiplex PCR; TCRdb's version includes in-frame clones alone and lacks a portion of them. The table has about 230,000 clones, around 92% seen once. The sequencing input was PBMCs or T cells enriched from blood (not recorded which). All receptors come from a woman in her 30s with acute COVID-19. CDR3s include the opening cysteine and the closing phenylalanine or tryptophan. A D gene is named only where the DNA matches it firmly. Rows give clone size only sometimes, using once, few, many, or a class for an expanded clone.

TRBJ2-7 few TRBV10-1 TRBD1 CASSLYRDRDLQQYF TGCGCCAGCAGCTTGTACCGGGACAGGGACCTCCAGCAGTACTTC
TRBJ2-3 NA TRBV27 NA CASGRGPGDTQYF TGTGCCAGCGGGCGGGGGCCGGGGGATACGCAGTATTTT
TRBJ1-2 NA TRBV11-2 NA CASSNNGAYGYTF TGTGCCAGCAGCAACAACGGAGCCTATGGCTACACCTTC
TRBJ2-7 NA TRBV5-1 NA CASSPRVDVTYEQYF TGCGCCAGCAGCCCGAGGGTGGACGTAACCTACGAGCAGTACTTC
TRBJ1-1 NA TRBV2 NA CASSETGEAFF TGTGCCAGCAGTGAAACGGGTGAAGCTTTCTTT
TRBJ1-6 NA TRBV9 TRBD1 CASSVTGDLRSPLHF TGTGCCAGCAGCGTAACAGGGGACCTAAGGTCACCCCTCCACTTT
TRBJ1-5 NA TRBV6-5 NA CATLPGRHQPQHF TGTGCCACCCTGCCGGGAAGACATCAGCCCCAGCATTTT
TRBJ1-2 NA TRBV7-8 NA CASSLAGGGANYGYTF TGTGCCAGCAGCTTAGCAGGTGGGGGCGCTAACTATGGCTACACCTTC
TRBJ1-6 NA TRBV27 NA CASSWAPINSPLHF TGTGCCAGCAGTTGGGCACCTATTAATTCACCCCTCCACTTT
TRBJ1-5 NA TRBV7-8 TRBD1 CASSLGVPGGFRSDQPQHF TGTGCCAGCAGCTTAGGGGTTCCAGGGGGCTTCCGGTCCGATCAGCCCCAGCATTTT